This TCR beta chain appears in the sequencing data of a study of blood T cell repertoires in COVID-19. Study-level information: Sites in the United States, Italy and Spain provided acute and convalescent COVID-19 samples.

Libraries were prepared by immunoSEQ multiplex PCR; TCRdb keeps only in-frame clonotypes and omits some of them. The sample has approximately 230,000 clones; nearly 90% are singletons. Deletions cut 6 bases from V and 8 bases from J, with 13 bases between. This CDR3 has 13 residues. The specimen was peripheral blood. The chain is built from TRBV12-3 or TRBV12-4 and TRBJ1-4; D is unclear. This clonotype was sampled from a man aged 18 to 30 with active or convalescent COVID-19. The CDR3 region is CASSPPGEEKLFF. The CDR3 coding sequence is TGTGCCAGCAGCCCCCCCGGGGAGGAAAAACTGTTTTTT.